Shown below are 22 T cell receptor beta chains from a single sample sequenced in a study of patients and donors after allogeneic stem cell transplantation. MiXCR, applied by TCRdb to the RT-PCR reads, yields one record per CDR3 protein. The sample contains some 150,000 distinct CDR3 sequences, approximately 35% of which appear only once. Specimen: blood, either unsorted or a sorted T cell fraction (not recorded which). The origin of the receptors is a human donor who was either an allogeneic HSCT recipient or a stem cell or donor lymphocyte infusion donor (not recorded which). It is not recorded whose cells these are; they may come from a transplant donor.

This clonotype has just a few counts. This chain links TRBV6-5 with TRBJ1-1, with TRBD1 identical over 8 bases. The trim removed 3 bases at V and 3 bases at J, leaving 6 bases unmatched. The CDR3 length is 15 residues. CDR1 MNHEY and CDR2 SVGAGI come from the germline V gene. CDR3 sequence reads: CASSYGQGGDTEAFF. CDR3 coding DNA: TGTGCCAGCAGTTATGGACAGGGAGGTGACACTGAAGCTTTCTTT.

This clonotype was picked up a small number of times. This chain links TRBV21-1 with TRBJ1-1. TRBV21-1 is shown as a pseudogene. This CDR3 is built from 14 residues. The CDR3: CASSKDGRNTEAFF. The CDR3 nucleotides are TGTGCCAGCAGCAAAGACGGCAGGAACACTGAAGCTTTCTTT.

As for this clonotype: Compared with germline, one end of the junction differs, possibly owing to a read error. The V and J genes are TRBV7-6 and TRBJ1-1; no clear D gene. Germline V gene lookup returns CDR1 SGHVS and CDR2 FNYEAQ. The CDR3 extends over 13 amino acids. The CDR3 reads CVSSLREGTEAFF. The CDR3 DNA reads TGTGTCAGCAGCTTAAGGGAGGGCACTGAAGCTTTCTTT.

This CDR3 is CASSQLDRGNEKLFF. DNA for the CDR3: TGTGCCAGCAGCCAACTGGACAGGGGAAATGAAAAACTGTTTTTT. The chain combines TRBV4-2 with TRBJ1-4, with 9 positions matching TRBD1. V gave up 2 bases and J gave up 5 bases; unmatched junction bases: 3. CDR3 length: 15 amino acids. The germline V gene encodes CDR1 LGHNA and CDR2 YNFKEQ.

The J gene is TRBJ2-3, the V gene TRBV7-9, with TRBD1 matching over 7 bases. Germline loops: CDR1 SEHNR, CDR2 FQNEAQ (reference sequence). The CDR3 runs 16 residues. Unmatched junction bases numbered 11, after V lost 6 bases and J lost 2 bases. CDR3 bases: TGTGCCAGCAGGTTTAACAGGGGACCTTTCACAGATACGCAGTATTTT. This translates into CASRFNRGPFTDTQYF.

The chain couples TRBV15 to TRBJ1-2, with D unresolved. Per germline, CDR1 LNHNV and CDR2 YYDKDF (reference sequence). The CDR3 totals 11 residues. V was clipped by 5 bases and J by 10 bases, with 11 bases between them. This CDR3 is CATSSRTFYTF. The CDR3 region has the DNA TGTGCCACCAGCTCGAGGACCTTCTACACCTTC. Together with reference TRBV15 and TRBJ1-2, the CDR3 gives the full variable domain: DAMVIQNPRYQVTQFGKPVTLSCSQTLNHNVMYWYQQKSSQAPKLLFHYYDKDFNNEADTPDNFQSRRPNTSFCFLDIRSPGLGDTAMYLCATSSRTFYTFGSGTRLTVV.

This rearrangement joins TRBV4-3 to TRBJ2-5; no clear D gene. This CDR3 region has 14 residues. V was shortened by 0 bases and J by 3 bases, with 8 bases between the two germline ends. Germline V gene sequence: CDR1 LGHNA, CDR2 YSLEER. The CDR3 DNA sequence: TGCGCCAGCAGCCAAGATTATTCTGAAGAGACCCAGTACTTC. The encoded protein is CASSQDYSEETQYF.

The rearrangement joins TRBV21-1 to TRBJ1-2; the table's D call of TRBD1 was not tested on the DNA. TRBV21-1 is assigned pseudogene status. The CDR3 consists of 13 residues. CDR3 region: CASSLRDGEGYTF. The CDR3 DNA reads as TGTGCCAGCAGCCTCCGGGACGGAGAAGGCTACACCTTC.

The chain combines TRBV7-2 with TRBJ2-3; 7 bases match TRBD2. Germline trimming cut 5 bases from V and 1 base from J; bases unmatched to any gene: 3. CDR1 is SGHTA and CDR2 is FQGNSA in the germline V gene. CDR3 length: 14 amino acids. The CDR3 region is CASSLTSGTDTQYF. The CDR3 DNA sequence: TGTGCCAGCAGCCTCACTAGCGGCACAGATACGCAGTATTTT.

This clonotype was detected only a few times. V usage is TRBV28 and J usage is TRBJ1-6; TRBD1 agrees at 7 bases. Germline V gene lookup returns CDR1 MDHEN and CDR2 SYDVKM. V lost 5 bases, J lost 8 bases, and 6 bases stayed unmatched. The CDR3 is made up of 14 amino acids. The CDR3 here is CASSPGGDYSPLHF. For the CDR3, the DNA is TGTGCCAGCAGTCCAGGGGGAGACTATTCACCCCTCCACTTT.

In its sample, this clonotype was seen a few times. The chain has TRBV6-5 and TRBJ2-7; no reliable D call. Between the trimmed V and J ends, which lost 5 bases and 4 bases, there was a span of 12 bases. The CDR3 sequence is 13 residues long. Germline assignment: CDR1 MNHEY and CDR2 SVGAGI. This chain's CDR3 is CASSPTVGYEQYV. CDR3 bases: TGTGCCAGCAGTCCTACGGTAGGGTACGAGCAGTACGTC.

This clonotype appeared many times. The rearrangement uses TRBV6-5 and TRBJ1-5; possibly TRBD1 for D (6 bases). This CDR3 has 16 amino acids. Trimming removed 4 bases from V and 3 bases from J, with 16 bases in between. CDR1 MNHEY and CDR2 SVGAGI come from the germline V gene. CDR3 loop: CASSFGTPEDNQPQHF. DNA of the CDR3: TGTGCCAGCAGTTTCGGGACACCGGAAGACAATCAGCCCCAGCATTTT.

This clonotype appeared a few times. The rearrangement uses TRBV29-1 and TRBJ2-5; the D gene is possibly TRBD2 (6 bases). The germline gives CDR1 SQVTM, CDR2 ANQGSEA. Trimming took off 7 bases at V and 0 bases at J, with 18 bases between the two ends. The CDR3 loop spans 15 amino acids. The CDR3 loop reads CSAEVGGDYQETQYF. CDR3 nucleotides: TGCAGCGCAGAGGTTGGCGGGGACTACCAAGAGACCCAGTACTTC.

The chain combines TRBV7-6 with TRBJ1-2, with TRBD1 matching over 7 bases. The germline gives CDR1 SGHVS, CDR2 FNYEAQ. With V trimmed by 6 bases and J by 7 bases, 14 bases remained unmatched. CDR3 size: 15 residues. The CDR3 DNA reads TGTGCCAGCAGTAGCATTACAGGGGCTGGGGCTGGCTACACCTTC. Encoded protein: CASSSITGAGAGYTF. Variable domain in full (rest from reference TRBV7-6 and TRBJ1-2): GAGVSQSPRYKVTKRGQDVALRCDPISGHVSLYWYRQALGQGPEFLTYFNYEAQQDKSGLPNDRFSAERPEGSISTLTIQRTEQRDSAMYRCASSSITGAGAGYTFGSGTRLTVV.

This clonotype was detected a few times. The V gene is TRBV12-3 or TRBV12-4, the J gene TRBJ1-3, with 9 bases identical to TRBD1. This CDR3 comprises 15 residues. V trimming: 4 bases; J trimming: 4 bases; junction bases outside the gene matches: 5. CDR3 sequence: CASSSPGQGGNTIYF. Written as DNA, the CDR3 is TGTGCCAGCAGTTCTCCAGGACAGGGGGGAAACACCATATATTTT.

Only a few counts were recorded for this clonotype. The chain is built from TRBV7-6 and TRBJ1-1; D ambiguous. The germline V gene has CDR1 SGHVS and CDR2 FNYEAQ. The CDR3 spans 16 residues. V lost 4 bases and J lost 2, with 17 bases in between. The chain's CDR3 is CASSSIGEGFNTEAFF. As DNA, the CDR3 is TGTGCCAGCAGCTCAATTGGTGAGGGCTTTAACACTGAAGCTTTCTTT.

This clonotype was recorded a few times. The V call is TRBV9, the J call TRBJ2-1; perhaps TRBD2 as D (6 bases). The CDR3 is 14 residues long. The germline V gene encodes CDR1 SGDLS and CDR2 YYNGEE. V was clipped by 6 bases and J by 4 bases, with 14 bases between them. The chain's CDR3 is CASTTSTSYNEQFF. CDR3 bases: TGTGCCAGCACAACTAGCACTTCTTACAATGAGCAGTTCTTC.

The chain carries TRBV5-6 and TRBJ1-1, with 8 nucleotides matching TRBD1. J was trimmed by 4 bases and V by 3 bases; bases with no gene match: 8. Germline V gene sequence: CDR1 SGHDT, CDR2 YYEEEE. This CDR3 has 15 residues. The DNA of the CDR3 is TGTGCCAGCAGCTCACAGGGGGTGTTACGCACTGAAGCTTTCTTT. Residues: CASSSQGVLRTEAFF.

This clonotype was seen a handful of times. The V gene is TRBV4-3, the J gene TRBJ2-1; D is unclear. V gave up 0 bases and J gave up 9 bases, with 12 bases separating them. The CDR3 totals 14 residues. Germline V gene data show CDR1 as LGHNA and CDR2 as YSLEER. CDR3 DNA sequence: TGCGCCAGCAGCCAAGATCGGGCTAGTAGTGAGCAGTTCTTC. Translated: CASSQDRASSEQFF.

The chain carries TRBV7-2 and TRBJ1-2; D gene uncertain. Germline V gives CDR1 SGHTA, CDR2 FQGNSA. This CDR3 comprises 17 residues. V shed 1 base and J shed 0 bases, with 15 bases lying between them. The CDR3 bases are TGTGCCAGCAGCTTAGGGTCCCTTGGCGGAGCTAACTATGGCTACACCTTC. Translation: CASSLGSLGGANYGYTF. Full variable domain (rest looked up from reference TRBV7-2 and TRBJ1-2): GAGVSQSPSNKVTEKGKDVELRCDPISGHTALYWYRQSLGQGLEFLIYFQGNSAPDKSGLPSDRFSAERTGGSVSTLTIQRTQQEDSAVYLCASSLGSLGGANYGYTFGSGTRLTVV.

This clonotype appeared a single time. The chain links TRBV11-2 to TRBJ1-4, with TRBD1 as a possible D gene (6 bases). This CDR3 is 15 amino acids long. Trimming left V 5 bases short and J 8 bases short, with 18 bases between. CDR1 is SGHAT and CDR2 is FQNNGV in the germline V gene. Written as DNA, the CDR3 is TGTGCCAGCAGCCCGCGGGGGCAGGGAAGGGAAAAACTGTTTTTT. Its translation is CASSPRGQGREKLFF.

CDR3 region: CASSDGREAVSYEQYV. DNA for the CDR3: TGTGCCAGCAGTGATGGACGGGAGGCCGTATCCTACGAGCAGTACGTC. V is TRBV6-1 and J is TRBJ2-7; 7 nucleotides align to TRBD2. Germline trimming cut 3 bases from V and 1 base from J; bases unmatched to any gene: 9. The length of the CDR3 is 16 residues. Germline-derived CDR1 and CDR2 are MNHNS and SASEGT.